The TCR beta chain described here comes from a study of T-cell reconstitution after alpha-beta-depleted transplantation in children. Study-wide findings and caveats: Several hundred rapidly expanded clones from non-depleted graft cells reportedly supplied alpha-beta T cells about two months post-transplant. After one year, T-cell counts and TCRbeta diversity mostly came from new T cells.

Germline CDR1 WSHSY, CDR2 SAAADI. This CDR3 is built from 15 residues. V lost 2 bases and J 1 base, leaving 9 bases between the germline ends. This clonotype has a count of ten or more. Its specificity is not known. Unique molecular identifiers were incorporated during preparation of the TCRbeta library. Via MiXCR, TCRdb re-called the PCR reads, giving one row per CDR3 protein. This sample has 280,000 or so distinct CDR3 sequences; 9.5% to 13% occur once, and the top ten carry around 20%. Material: peripheral blood, obtained 180 days after TCRalphabeta/CD19-depleted stem cell transplant. The chain has TRBV10-2 and TRBJ2-1; D unresolved. This sequence was found in a male patient between 2 and 10 years old who had a stem cell transplant for chronic granulomatous disease, so the T cells may come from the graft donor. The CDR3 here is CASSERAPSYNEQFF. CDR3 coding DNA: TGCGCCAGCAGTGAGCGGGCGCCATCCTACAATGAGCAGTTCTTC.